This passage covers 27 T cell receptor beta chains from one sample sequenced in a study of CD8 T cells in ankylosing spondylitis. TCRdb ran MiXCR on the 5' RACE reads and lists one entry per CDR3 protein. This table holds 250,000 or so distinct CDR3 sequences, roughly a quarter found once. Sample: blood, either unsorted or a sorted T cell fraction (not recorded which). The receptors come from a male donor with ankylosing spondylitis or in good health (not recorded which).

This clonotype was seen ten or more times. The genes are TRBV5-1 and TRBJ2-7; 7 bases line up with TRBD1. This CDR3 comprises 15 residues. V shed 4 bases, J shed 2 bases, and the junction held 9 bases outside the gene matches. Germline V gene lookup returns CDR1 SGHRS and CDR2 YFSETQ. The CDR3 DNA is TGCGCCAGCAGCCTCCAGACAGGGTTCGCCTACGAGCAGTACTTC. Its translation: CASSLQTGFAYEQYF.

This clonotype was seen repeatedly, ten times or more. The rearrangement uses TRBV28 and TRBJ2-4, with 12 bases that match TRBD2. CDR1 and CDR2 from the germline V gene are MDHEN and SYDVKM. Trimming at V came to 5 bases and at J to 7 bases, leaving 3 bases not matched to a gene. The CDR3 is made up of 14 amino acids. The CDR3 DNA reads as TGTGCCAGCAGTGAACTAGCGGGGGGTAACATTCAGTACTTC. Amino acids: CASSELAGGNIQYF.

The chain couples TRBV29-1 to TRBJ2-1; TRBD1 matches 11 bases. Germline CDR1 is SQVTM and CDR2 is ANQGSEA. J gave up 3 bases and V 7 bases, and 5 bases lay outside the gene matches. The CDR3 has 14 residues. The CDR3, as DNA: TGCAGCGGGGGGACAGGGGGAGTCTACAATGAGCAGTTCTTC. As protein: CSGGTGGVYNEQFF.

The chain has TRBV6-1 and TRBJ2-3; D not resolved. The CDR3 has 13 residues. CDR1 is MNHNS, CDR2 SASEGT, per germline. With 6 bases removed from V and 3 bases from J, the gap between germline ends came to 10 bases. The CDR3: CASRKTITDTQYF. DNA of the CDR3: TGTGCCAGCAGAAAAACGATTACAGATACGCAGTATTTT.

This chain links TRBV10-3 with TRBJ1-5; 7 bases align to TRBD1. Losses at the gene ends were 5 bases for V and 4 bases for J; bases not matched to a gene: 5. The CDR3 is made up of 14 amino acids. Germline-derived CDR1 and CDR2 are ENHRY and SYGVKD. CDR3 in DNA: TGTGCCATCAGTCGACGGGACAGTAATCAGCCCCAGCATTTT. Its translation: CAISRRDSNQPQHF.

This chain links TRBV6-1 with TRBJ1-1, with D possibly being TRBD1 (5 bases). The CDR3 consists of 14 residues. The ends were cut back, 6 bases at V and 0 bases at J, with 11 bases in the middle. Per germline, CDR1 MNHNS and CDR2 SASEGT. The CDR3 spells CASRQTGMNTEAFF. Written as DNA, the CDR3 is TGTGCCAGCAGACAAACAGGCATGAACACTGAAGCTTTCTTT.

There are many counts of this clonotype. The CDR3 loop reads CSVLSGTIADTQYF. Written as DNA, the CDR3 is TGCAGCGTCCTCTCAGGGACTATCGCAGATACGCAGTATTTT. The V call is TRBV29-1, the J call TRBJ2-3; 7 bases are shared with TRBD2. The germline CDR1 and CDR2 sequences are SQVTM and ANQGSEA. There are 14 residues in the CDR3. V lost 6 bases and J lost 4; bases outside the gene matches: 10.

The chain couples TRBV20-1 to TRBJ2-7; tentative D call: TRBD2 (5 bases). Trimming removed 7 bases at V and 0 bases at J, with 13 bases between. CDR3 size: 13 residues. Looked up from germline, CDR1 is DFQATT and CDR2 is SNEGSKA (reference sequence). The CDR3 nucleotides are TGCAGTGTTGACTACAGCGGCTCCTACGAGCAGTACTTC. Translation: CSVDYSGSYEQYF.

The chain links TRBV7-2 to TRBJ2-2; maybe TRBD1 (6 bases). The CDR3 length is 16 residues. V lost 5 bases to trimming and J lost 0 bases, with 13 bases between them. Looked up from germline, CDR1 is SGHTA and CDR2 is FQGNSA. CDR3 coding DNA: TGTGCCAGCAGCCGAAGACAGGCCGCGAACACCGGGGAGCTGTTTTTT. This encodes CASSRRQAANTGELFF.

This clonotype was counted ten times or more. This sequence joins TRBV12-3 or TRBV12-4 and TRBJ2-3; TRBD2 matches 7 bases. The V gene end was trimmed by 8 bases and the J gene end by 1 base; junction bases not matched to a gene: 9. This CDR3 has 15 residues. The CDR3, as DNA: TGTGCCAGCCTCCCCGGGGGGTCTCGCACAGATACGCAGTATTTT. Its translation is CASLPGGSRTDTQYF.

This clonotype was counted between two and nine times. The chain links TRBV5-1 to TRBJ2-5; D possibly corresponds to TRBD2 (7 bases). This CDR3 is built from 15 residues. Germline V gene sequence: CDR1 SGHRS, CDR2 YFSETQ. The V end lost 6 bases, the J end lost 5 bases, and 20 bases lay between the germline ends. DNA for the CDR3: TGCGCCAGCACTGGGGGGGCAGGGAGCGTGGAGACCCAGTACTTC. Amino acids: CASTGGAGSVETQYF.

The rearrangement joins TRBV4-1 to TRBJ2-3; 8 nucleotides align to TRBD2. The V gene end was trimmed by 4 bases and the J gene end by 3 bases; junction bases not matched to a gene: 9. Germline V CDR1 and CDR2: MGHRA, YSYEKL. The CDR3 sequence is 16 residues long. CDR3 in DNA: TGCGCCAGCAGCCTACGTCCCACGGGGGGGACAGATACGCAGTATTTT. This codes for CASSLRPTGGTDTQYF.

This clonotype was counted a few times. This chain uses TRBV9 with TRBJ1-2, with D tentatively TRBD1 (5 bases). V lost 2 bases and J 1 base, leaving 12 bases between the germline ends. CDR1 and CDR2 from the germline V gene are SGDLS and YYNGEE. CDR3 length equals 15 residues. This CDR3 reads CASSVDDRVNYGYTF. In nucleotides, the CDR3 is TGTGCCAGCAGCGTGGACGACAGAGTTAACTATGGCTACACCTTC. Full variable domain (remainder filled in from reference TRBV9 and TRBJ1-2): DSGVTQTPKHLITATGQRVTLRCSPRSGDLSVYWYQQSLDQGLQFLIQYYNGEERAKGNILERFSAQQFPDLHSELNLSSLELGDSALYFCASSVDDRVNYGYTFGSGTRLTVV.

This clonotype was picked up many times. This chain links TRBV20-1 with TRBJ1-2, with a weak D call TRBD1 (5 bases). The CDR3 loop spans 12 amino acids. The germline CDR1 and CDR2 sequences are DFQATT and SNEGSKA (reference sequence). The V and J ends lost 3 bases and 5 bases respectively, with 10 bases between them. The CDR3 DNA sequence: TGCAGTGCTAGGGGGACGGAGTATGGCTACACCTTC. As protein: CSARGTEYGYTF.

This clonotype was seen repeatedly, ten times or more. CDR3 sequence (DNA): TGTGCCAGCAGTTTAGCCGGGAGGACCGGGGAGCTGTTTTTT. It translates to CASSLAGRTGELFF. The chain links TRBV12-3 or TRBV12-4 to TRBJ2-2; 7 bases align to TRBD2. The CDR3 sequence is 14 residues long. V trimming: 0 bases; J trimming: 5 bases; junction bases outside the gene matches: 0.

CDR3 in amino acids: CSASEDNYGYTF. CDR3 bases: TGCAGTGCTAGTGAGGACAACTATGGCTACACCTTC. The chain links TRBV20-1 to TRBJ1-2, with D hard to call. CDR1 and CDR2 from the germline V gene are DFQATT and SNEGSKA (reference sequence). The CDR3 sequence is 12 residues long. V gave up 3 bases and J gave up 2 bases, with 7 bases separating them.

The rearrangement links TRBV9 to TRBJ2-7; no reliable D call. The V gene's germline CDR1 is SGDLS and CDR2 YYNGEE. The CDR3 runs to 13 residues. V lost 1 base to trimming and J lost 6 bases, with 11 bases between them. The CDR3 coding sequence is TGTGCCAGCAGCGTAACCTCCTCGACCGAGCAGTACTTC. Its protein product is CASSVTSSTEQYF. The whole variable domain, filled in from reference TRBV9 and TRBJ2-7, reads DSGVTQTPKHLITATGQRVTLRCSPRSGDLSVYWYQQSLDQGLQFLIQYYNGEERAKGNILERFSAQQFPDLHSELNLSSLELGDSALYFCASSVTSSTEQYFGPGTRLTVT.

This clonotype has ten or more counts. The V gene is TRBV20-1, the J gene TRBJ1-2; 8 bases agree with TRBD1. Per germline, CDR1 DFQATT and CDR2 SNEGSKA (reference sequence). Trimming at V came to 0 bases and at J to 9 bases, leaving 12 bases not matched to a gene. This CDR3 region has 15 residues. The CDR3 region is CSAREHTGGSLRYTF. As DNA, the CDR3 is TGCAGTGCTAGAGAACACACAGGGGGGTCACTGCGCTACACCTTC.

The chain links TRBV6-5 to TRBJ1-5; D may be TRBD1 (5 bases). The CDR3 has 16 amino acids. V was clipped by 0 bases and J by 3 bases, with 12 bases between them. Germline V gene lookup returns CDR1 MNHEY and CDR2 SVGAGI. This CDR3 reads CASSYSSRGSNQPQHF. The CDR3 coding sequence is TGTGCCAGCAGTTACTCGTCGAGGGGCTCCAATCAGCCCCAGCATTTT.

V usage is TRBV19 and J usage is TRBJ2-1; D call uncertain. This CDR3 is 16 amino acids long. Germline V lookup: CDR1 LNHDA, CDR2 SQIVND (reference sequence). The V end lost 3 bases, the J end lost 1 base, and 13 bases lay between the germline ends. The CDR3 spells CASSILAAYSYNEQFF. The CDR3 region has the DNA TGTGCCAGTAGTATTCTTGCAGCTTATTCCTACAATGAGCAGTTCTTC. The entire variable domain, with the rest obtained from reference TRBV19 and TRBJ2-1, is as follows: DGGITQSPKYLFRKEGQNVTLSCEQNLNHDAMYWYRQDPGQGLRLIYYSQIVNDFQKGDIAEGYSVSREKKESFPLTVTSAQKNPTAFYLCASSILAAYSYNEQFFGPGTRLTVL.

This clonotype has a count of ten or more. The chain couples TRBV2 to TRBJ1-3; 9 bases fit TRBD1. This CDR3 region has 14 residues. Trimming removed 7 bases from V and 2 bases from J; junction bases left unmatched: 3. CDR1 and CDR2 (germline): SNHLY, FYNNEI. The CDR3 sequence: CASKGTGPGNTIYF. The DNA of the CDR3 is TGTGCCAGCAAAGGGACAGGGCCTGGAAACACCATATATTTT.

A few counts support this clonotype. The CDR3 region is CSADRGPSYEQYF. DNA of the CDR3: TGCAGTGCCGACAGAGGGCCTTCCTACGAGCAGTACTTC. V usage is TRBV20-1 and J usage is TRBJ2-7; either TRBD1 or TRBD2 may supply D (5 bases each). In germline, CDR1 is DFQATT, CDR2 SNEGSKA (reference sequence). Trimming cost V 6 bases and J 1 base, with 13 bases left between them. This CDR3 region has 13 residues.

The J gene is TRBJ1-2, the V gene TRBV12-3 or TRBV12-4; 8 nucleotides line up with TRBD1. V was clipped by 6 bases and J by 1 base; unmatched bases: 7. The CDR3 has 15 residues. CDR3 sequence: CASSPDRGINYGYTF. CDR3 in DNA: TGTGCCAGCAGCCCCGACAGGGGAATTAACTATGGCTACACCTTC.

Ten or more counts support this clonotype. The chain carries TRBV6-5 and TRBJ2-5, with 9 bases identical to TRBD2. CDR1 is MNHEY and CDR2 is SVGAGI in the germline V gene. The junction had 4 bases not matched to a gene; V was cut back by 2 bases and J by 3 bases. CDR3 length: 15 amino acids. The CDR3 DNA reads TGTGCCAGCAGTTACGCGGGGGGGACTAAAGAGACCCAGTACTTC. This encodes CASSYAGGTKETQYF.

The chain combines TRBV12-3 or TRBV12-4 with TRBJ2-7; 10 bases are shared with TRBD1. The CDR3 length is 13 residues. Trimming took 6 bases from V and 6 from J; bases not matched to a gene: 5. CDR3 sequence reads: CASRRTGGGEQYF. DNA for the CDR3: TGTGCCAGCAGAAGGACAGGGGGTGGCGAGCAGTACTTC.

The gene calls are TRBV15 and TRBJ2-1, with a possible D match to TRBD2 (6 bases). The CDR3 extends over 17 amino acids. Trimming pared 3 bases from V and 0 bases from J, leaving 15 bases between. The germline gives CDR1 LNHNV, CDR2 YYDKDF (reference sequence). CDR3 sequence: CATSRARSGDSYNEQFF. CDR3 DNA sequence: TGTGCCACCAGCAGGGCCAGATCGGGGGACTCCTACAATGAGCAGTTCTTC.

This clonotype was seen only once. This chain uses TRBV20-1 with TRBJ1-1, with a possible D match to TRBD1 (5 bases). In germline, CDR1 is DFQATT, CDR2 SNEGSKA (reference sequence). This CDR3 is 13 amino acids long. V lost 4 bases and J 5 bases, leaving 14 bases between the germline ends. In nucleotides, the CDR3 is TGCAGTGCTACTCAGGGAGATCGAACTGAAGCTTTCTTT. This sequence encodes CSATQGDRTEAFF.